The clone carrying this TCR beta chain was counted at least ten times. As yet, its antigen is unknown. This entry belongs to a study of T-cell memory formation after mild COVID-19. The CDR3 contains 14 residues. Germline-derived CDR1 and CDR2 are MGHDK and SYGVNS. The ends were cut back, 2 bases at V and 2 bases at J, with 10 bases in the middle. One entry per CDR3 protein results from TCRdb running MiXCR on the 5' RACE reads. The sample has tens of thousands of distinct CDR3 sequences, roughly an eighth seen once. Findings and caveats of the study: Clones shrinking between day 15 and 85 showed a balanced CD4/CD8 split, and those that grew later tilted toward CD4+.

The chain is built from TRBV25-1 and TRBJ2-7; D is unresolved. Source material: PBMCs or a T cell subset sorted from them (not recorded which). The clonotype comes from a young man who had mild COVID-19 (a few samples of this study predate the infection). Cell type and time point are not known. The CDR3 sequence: CASSERVPPYEQYF. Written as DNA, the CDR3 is TGTGCCAGCAGTGAACGGGTCCCACCCTACGAGCAGTACTTC.